The rows below give T cell receptor beta chains drawn from one sample of a study of early T cells in non-severe SARS-CoV-2 infection. TCRdb used MiXCR to reprocess the 5' RACE reads, holding one entry per CDR3 protein. The sample yields about 77,000 distinct CDR3 sequences, approximately 12% seen once. Sequenced here: whole blood, sampled at baseline. Receptors were obtained from an adult who was a healthcare worker with PCR-confirmed SARS-CoV-2 infection or an uninfected control (not recorded which). The donor label of this sample is uncertain. Both conserved end residues are part of each CDR3. The D gene is left open where the match is weak. Part of the rows lack a size; the others show once, few, many or a class for expanded clones.

d_gene	v_gene	abundance	j_gene	CDR3aa	CDR3nt
TRBD1	TRBV5-1	.	TRBJ2-1	CASSLGQGAIDEQFF	TGCGCCAGCAGCTTAGGACAGGGGGCTATCGATGAGCAGTTCTTC
.	TRBV18	.	TRBJ2-7	CASSPGADEQYF	TGTGCCAGCTCACCGGGAGCGGACGAGCAGTACTTC
.	TRBV7-2	.	TRBJ2-1	CASSFPGGLYNEQFF	TGTGCCAGCAGCTTCCCGGGGGGCCTCTACAATGAGCAGTTCTTC
TRBD2	TRBV6-5	few	TRBJ2-7	CASSSLAGGREQYF	TGTGCCAGCAGTTCCCTAGCGGGGGGGCGCGAGCAGTACTTC
TRBD1	TRBV20-1	.	TRBJ2-7	CSTRTGLHEQYF	TGCAGTACTCGGACAGGGCTTCACGAGCAGTACTTC
.	TRBV5-1	.	TRBJ2-2	CASSFSLPGELFF	TGCGCCAGCAGCTTTAGCCTCCCCGGGGAGCTGTTTTTT
.	TRBV9	.	TRBJ1-4	CASSVGQLNEKLFF	TGTGCCAGCAGCGTAGGACAGCTTAATGAAAAACTGTTTTTT
.	TRBV20-1	few	TRBJ1-6	CSARETGHVYNSPLHF	TGCAGTGCTAGAGAGACGGGACATGTCTATAATTCACCCCTCCACTTT
TRBD2	TRBV12-3/TRBV12-4	few	TRBJ2-3	CASSLLAGGVDTQYF	TGTGCCAGCAGTCTATTAGCGGGGGGTGTAGATACGCAGTATTTT
TRBD1	TRBV13	.	TRBJ1-1	CASSLGGGQGAFF	TGTGCCAGCAGCTTAGGAGGGGGCCAGGGGGCTTTCTTT
.	TRBV29-1	once	TRBJ2-1	CSVDEGRDLSSYNEQFF	TGCAGCGTTGACGAAGGAAGGGATTTAAGCTCCTACAATGAGCAGTTCTTC
TRBD2	TRBV7-3	many	TRBJ2-1	CASSPLASGYNEQFF	TGTGCCAGCTCCCCCCTCGCTAGCGGATACAATGAGCAGTTCTTC
.	TRBV7-6	.	TRBJ2-3	CASSVQQGDTQYF	TGTGCCAGCAGCGTCCAGCAGGGGGATACGCAGTATTTT
.	TRBV3-1	few	TRBJ2-4	CASSQEGEHIQYF	TGTGCCAGCAGCCAAGAAGGGGAGCACATTCAGTACTTC
.	TRBV10-3	.	TRBJ2-1	CAISVGAGLEQFF	TGTGCCATCAGTGTGGGGGCAGGGCTTGAGCAGTTCTTC
TRBD2	TRBV5-1	many	TRBJ2-5	CASSTSWTRMQTQYF	TGCGCCAGCAGCACTAGCTGGACTAGGATGCAGACCCAGTACTTC
.	TRBV9	.	TRBJ2-1	CASSFPRGSSYNEQFF	TGTGCCAGCAGCTTCCCTCGAGGGAGCTCCTACAATGAGCAGTTCTTC
.	TRBV19	few	TRBJ1-5	CASTGFPNQPQHF	TGTGCCAGTACAGGGTTTCCCAATCAGCCCCAGCATTTT
.	TRBV13	few	TRBJ2-3	CASSPNRLEWFTQYF	TGTGCCAGCAGCCCCAACAGGCTCGAGTGGTTTACGCAGTATTTT
.	TRBV27	many	TRBJ2-1	CASSLLRVAYNEQFF	TGTGCCAGCAGTTTACTAAGGGTAGCTTACAATGAGCAGTTCTTC
.	TRBV12-3/TRBV12-4	few	TRBJ1-5	CASSFSGGADQPQHF	TGTGCCAGCAGTTTTAGCGGGGGCGCGGATCAGCCCCAGCATTTT
.	TRBV9	.	TRBJ2-5	CASSVAMDVQETQYF	TGTGCCAGCAGCGTAGCCATGGACGTACAAGAGACCCAGTACTTC
.	TRBV7-9	.	TRBJ2-7	CASSANSYEQCF	TGTGCCAGCAGCGCCAACTCCTACGAGCAGTGCTTC
.	TRBV5-1	.	TRBJ2-3	CASSPLDSSTDTQYF	TGCGCCAGCAGCCCACTAGATTCTAGCACAGATACGCAGTATTTT
TRBD2	TRBV29-1	many	TRBJ2-1	CSVGLAGASSYNEQFF	TGCAGCGTTGGATTAGCGGGGGCAAGCTCCTACAATGAGCAGTTCTTC
.	TRBV7-8	few	TRBJ2-1	CASSSLGLPYNEQFF	TGTGCCAGCAGCTCGCTTGGATTACCGTACAACGAGCAGTTCTTC
TRBD1	TRBV6-6	.	TRBJ1-1	CASSFIQGGTEAFF	TGTGCCAGCAGTTTCATCCAGGGGGGCACTGAAGCTTTCTTT
TRBD1	TRBV19	few	TRBJ1-5	CASRLTGGARQPQHF	TGTGCCAGTAGATTGACAGGGGGTGCCCGACAGCCCCAGCATTTT
.	TRBV12-3/TRBV12-4	.	TRBJ1-5	CASSSLTATQPQHF	TGTGCCAGCAGTTCTCTCACTGCTACGCAGCCCCAGCATTTT
.	TRBV20-1	.	TRBJ2-1	CSASGDTVHNEQFF	TGCAGTGCTAGCGGGGATACGGTCCACAATGAGCAGTTCTTC
TRBD1	TRBV4-1	few	TRBJ2-7	CASSLDGQGDEQYF	TGCGCCAGCAGCCTCGACGGACAGGGGGACGAGCAGTACTTC